A selection of T cell receptor beta chains follows, all from one sample in a study of cytomegalovirus exposure and HLA in healthy donors. The table came from immunoSEQ multiplex PCR; TCRdb's copy has only in-frame clones and leaves some out. The table records 140,000 to 150,000 clones, about 71% of them present only once. Sequencing was performed on PBMCs. These receptor sequences come from a woman aged 55-69 years in good health and CMV-seropositive. Both conserved end residues are part of each CDR3. The order of the fields is V gene, J gene, clone size, D gene, CDR3 protein, CDR3 DNA. A D gene is named only where the DNA matches it firmly. The size field is filled for only some rows; it gives once, few, many or a size class.

TRBV5-1	TRBJ2-1	-	TRBD2	CASSSGLAGVAAYNEQFF	TGCGCCAGCAGCTCTGGACTAGCGGGAGTGGCTGCCTACAATGAGCAGTTCTTC
TRBV5-6	TRBJ1-5	-	TRBD1	CASSLAGTGVQPQHF	TGTGCCAGCAGCTTGGCTGGGACAGGGGTTCAGCCCCAGCATTTT
TRBV5-4	TRBJ2-5	-	-	CASSLVSQETQYF	TGTGCCAGCAGCTTGGTCTCTCAAGAGACCCAGTACTTC
TRBV7-9	TRBJ1-1	-	-	CASSPYKNTEAFF	TGTGCCAGCAGCCCGTACAAGAACACTGAAGCTTTCTTT
TRBV5-4	TRBJ1-2	once	-	CASSLPQGDGYTF	TGTGCCAGCAGCTTGCCGCAGGGTGATGGCTACACCTTC
TRBV28	TRBJ1-5	-	-	CASSLLGRGNQPQHF	TGTGCCAGCAGTTTATTGGGCAGGGGCAATCAGCCCCAGCATTTT
TRBV14	TRBJ2-3	-	-	CASSQVAWEGADTQYF	TGTGCCAGCAGCCAAGTAGCATGGGAAGGGGCAGATACGCAGTATTTT
TRBV6-1	TRBJ2-7	few	-	CASSDQTYEQYF	TGTGCCAGCAGTGATCAGACCTACGAGCAGTACTTC
TRBV2	TRBJ2-7	-	TRBD1	CASSERGQLYSYEQYF	TGTGCCAGCAGTGAGAGGGGGCAGCTTTACTCCTACGAGCAGTACTTC
TRBV6-6	TRBJ2-7	-	TRBD2	CASSYVAGNYEQYF	TGTGCCAGCAGTTATGTAGCGGGAAACTACGAGCAGTACTTC
TRBV5-1	TRBJ1-4	-	-	CASSLEGGLNEKLFF	TGCGCCAGCAGCTTGGAGGGCGGGCTTAATGAAAAACTGTTTTTT
TRBV7-9	TRBJ1-2	-	TRBD1	CASSLTRTGNYYGYTF	TGTGCCAGCAGCCTGACCCGGACAGGCAACTACTATGGCTACACCTTC
TRBV5-8	TRBJ1-2	-	TRBD1	CASSLDRGIGDYGYTF	TGTGCCAGCAGCCTCGACAGGGGAATAGGGGACTATGGCTACACCTTC
TRBV5-1	TRBJ1-1	few	-	CASSLEVRTMNTEAFF	TGCGCCAGCAGCTTGGAGGTCCGGACAATGAACACTGAAGCTTTCTTT
TRBV19	TRBJ1-5	-	-	CASSIGGGHNQPQHF	TGTGCCAGTAGTATAGGTGGGGGCCACAATCAGCCCCAGCATTTT
TRBV2	TRBJ1-1	few	-	CASSPEVDSEAFF	TGTGCCAGCAGCCCAGAGGTGGACAGTGAAGCTTTCTTT
TRBV19	TRBJ1-5	-	TRBD1	CASMGTITGGRNQPQHF	TGTGCCAGTATGGGAACGATAACAGGGGGGAGGAATCAGCCCCAGCATTTT
TRBV6-5	TRBJ2-7	few	-	CASSGLRGRTYEQYF	TGTGCCAGCAGTGGACTCAGGGGGAGGACCTACGAGCAGTACTTC
TRBV19	TRBJ2-2	-	-	CASTSATNTGELFF	TGTGCCAGTACAAGCGCAACGAACACCGGGGAGCTGTTTTTT
TRBV30	TRBJ2-4	-	TRBD2	CAWSAGLAGGPDIQYF	TGTGCCTGGAGTGCGGGACTAGCGGGAGGGCCGGACATTCAGTACTTC
TRBV5-6	TRBJ2-6	-	-	CASSFGRVLSGANVLTF	TGTGCCAGCAGCTTTGGCAGGGTCCTCTCTGGGGCCAACGTCCTGACTTTC
TRBV9	TRBJ2-5	few	-	CASSVAGSGETQYF	TGTGCCAGCAGCGTAGCCGGGAGCGGGGAGACCCAGTACTTC
TRBV4-1	TRBJ2-1	few	TRBD2	CASSQPTGVSGKQFF	TGCGCCAGCAGCCAACCTACGGGGGTTAGCGGGAAGCAGTTCTTC
TRBV11-2	TRBJ1-4	-	TRBD1	CASSTAGGTNEKLFF	TGTGCCAGCAGCACCGCAGGGGGGACTAATGAAAAACTGTTTTTT
TRBV5-1	TRBJ2-2	-	TRBD2	CASGVGTRDLGELFF	TGCGCCAGCGGAGTCGGGACTAGAGACCTCGGGGAGCTGTTTTTT
TRBV28	TRBJ1-2	-	TRBD1	CASSSPGTGDGYTF	TGTGCCAGCAGTTCCCCCGGGACAGGGGACGGCTACACCTTC
TRBV2	TRBJ1-5	few	TRBD1	CASRGQGDWRPQHF	TGTGCCAGCAGGGGACAGGGAGACTGGAGGCCCCAGCATTTT
TRBV28	TRBJ2-7	-	-	CASSLGGLSYEQYF	TGTGCCAGCAGTTTAGGCGGGCTCTCCTACGAGCAGTACTTC
TRBV6-1	TRBJ1-1	once	TRBD1	CASSEYRGREAFF	TGTGCCAGCAGTGAGTACAGGGGGCGGGAAGCTTTCTTT
TRBV2	TRBJ2-3	-	TRBD2	CASSLTSGDSTDTQYF	TGTGCCAGCAGCCTGACTAGCGGAGATAGCACAGATACGCAGTATTTT
TRBV9	TRBJ2-7	-	-	CASSVDPGNFDEQYF	TGTGCCAGCAGCGTAGATCCGGGGAATTTTGACGAGCAGTACTTC
TRBV19	TRBJ2-5	-	TRBD2	CASSPSGRGHEKTQYF	TGTGCCAGTAGTCCTAGCGGGAGGGGTCACGAAAAGACCCAGTACTTC
TRBV5-4	TRBJ1-1	few	TRBD1	CASSWGTGNTEAFF	TGTGCCAGCAGCTGGGGGACAGGGAACACTGAAGCTTTCTTT
TRBV5-1	TRBJ1-1	-	-	CASSLGGLINTEAFF	TGCGCCAGCAGCTTGGGAGGTCTAATCAACACTGAAGCTTTCTTT
TRBV18	TRBJ2-7	-	-	CASSQSNSYEQYF	TGTGCCAGCTCACAGTCTAATTCCTACGAGCAGTACTTC
TRBV27	TRBJ1-1	-	-	CASSRRGVNTEAFF	TGTGCCAGCAGTCGGAGGGGAGTGAACACTGAAGCTTTCTTT
TRBV28	TRBJ1-5	-	-	CASSTGSAGQPQHF	TGTGCCAGCAGTACGGGGTCGGCGGGGCAGCCCCAACATTTT
TRBV7-3	TRBJ2-5	-	-	CASSPSRYQETQYF	TGTGCCAGCAGCCCCAGTCGATATCAAGAGACCCAGTACTTC
TRBV19	TRBJ2-7	-	-	CASSNPSGHPYEQYF	TGTGCCAGTAGCAACCCCTCGGGACACCCCTACGAGCAGTACTTC
TRBV6-5	TRBJ1-2	-	TRBD1	CASSPRTGVYGYTF	TGTGCCAGCAGCCCCCGGACAGGGGTCTATGGCTACACCTTC
TRBV6-5	TRBJ1-1	-	-	CASSRAGTSNTEAFF	TGTGCCAGCAGTAGGGCCGGGACTTCAAACACTGAAGCTTTCTTT
TRBV6-6	TRBJ2-7	-	-	CASSRGGREYEQYF	TGTGCCAGCAGCCGGGGAGGCAGGGAGTACGAGCAGTACTTC
TRBV28	TRBJ1-2	-	TRBD1	CASSHGTGGLDGYTF	TGTGCCAGCAGTCACGGGACAGGGGGTCTCGATGGCTACACCTTC
TRBV7-6	TRBJ2-1	few	TRBD2	CASSLAGYSGRTGNEQFF	TGTGCCAGCAGCTTAGCGGGTTATAGCGGGAGGACGGGGAATGAGCAGTTCTTC
TRBV7-9	TRBJ1-1	-	TRBD1	CASSLVTGLNTEAFF	TGTGCCAGCAGCTTAGTGACAGGGTTGAACACTGAAGCTTTCTTT
TRBV2	TRBJ2-7	-	-	CASSERNEQYF	TGTGCCAGCAGTGAGAGGAACGAGCAGTACTTC
TRBV6-5	TRBJ1-2	-	-	CASSSQGVYGYTF	TGTGCCAGCAGTAGCCAGGGTGTCTATGGCTACACCTTC
TRBV15	TRBJ2-7	-	-	CATSTDAGEGYEQYF	TGTGCCACCAGCACTGACGCAGGAGAGGGCTACGAGCAGTACTTC
TRBV11-3	TRBJ2-3	-	-	CASSSQRLDTQYF	TGTGCCAGCAGCTCCCAGCGGCTAGATACGCAGTATTTT
TRBV5-1	TRBJ1-2	-	TRBD1	CASSLEQGADGYTF	TGCGCCAGCAGCTTGGAACAGGGGGCAGATGGCTACACCTTC
TRBV29-1	TRBJ1-2	-	TRBD1	CSGRQGNYGYTF	TGCAGCGGCCGACAGGGCAACTATGGCTACACCTTC
TRBV6-1	TRBJ1-1	few	-	CASSDGKNTEAFF	TGTGCCAGCAGTGATGGCAAGAACACTGAAGCTTTCTTT
TRBV2	TRBJ1-5	-	TRBD1	CASSGQGATQPQHF	TGTGCCAGCAGCGGACAGGGGGCAACTCAGCCCCAGCATTTT